The 11 T cell receptor beta chains listed next were all sequenced from one sample in a study of human T cells and chemical hapten exposure. The authors' total RNA extraction used unfractionated whole blood. Individual cDNA molecules (in the library) carried attached unique molecular identifiers. TCRdb processed the reads anew with MiXCR; each CDR3 protein has one entry. The data contain 95,000 to 150,000 distinct CDR3 sequences, 8% to 9.5% of them seen just once; the ten biggest clones take up approximately 1.4%. Source material: whole blood. These receptors originate from a human donor in good health. Some clones in this sample may be carry-over from other donors' samples.

This rearrangement joins TRBV20-1 to TRBJ2-1; possible D gene TRBD1, 7 bases. CDR3 size: 16 residues. The V and J ends lost 6 bases and 0 bases respectively, with 18 bases between them. In germline, CDR1 is DFQATT, CDR2 SNEGSKA (reference sequence). The CDR3 loop reads CSARDSRRGSYNEQFF. The CDR3 nucleotides read TGCAGTGCGAGGGACAGCCGGAGGGGCTCCTACAATGAGCAGTTCTTC.

This clonotype has at least ten counts. The V and J genes are TRBV7-2 and TRBJ1-1; 7 nucleotides line up with TRBD1. Germline values: CDR1 SGHTA, CDR2 FQGNSA. The CDR3 loop spans 11 amino acids. V lost 5 bases to trimming and J lost 10 bases; unmatched junction nucleotides: 4. The CDR3 sequence is CASSATGVAFF. CDR3 DNA: TGTGCCAGCAGCGCTACAGGGGTAGCTTTCTTT.

This clonotype was detected many times. V gene TRBV12-3 or TRBV12-4 combines with J gene TRBJ2-1, with a weak D call TRBD2 (5 bases). This CDR3 has 14 residues. With 5 bases removed from V and 4 bases from J, the gap between germline ends came to 12 bases. DNA for the CDR3: TGTGCCAGCAGTCTCGGAAGGACTTACAATGAGCAGTTCTTC. Protein: CASSLGRTYNEQFF.

CDR3 in amino acids: CASSSGTGDMSNQPQHF. The CDR3 nucleotides read TGTGCCAGCAGCTCCGGGACAGGGGACATGAGCAATCAGCCCCAGCATTTT. The chain joins TRBV7-8 to TRBJ1-5; 10 bases align to TRBD1. Germline trimming cut 4 bases from V and 1 base from J; bases unmatched to any gene: 7. This CDR3 comprises 17 residues. Germline V lookup: CDR1 SGHVS, CDR2 FQNEAQ.

This clonotype was recorded a few times. The rearrangement uses TRBV6-5 and TRBJ2-1; tentative D call: TRBD2 (5 bases). Germline V gives CDR1 MNHEY, CDR2 SVGAGI. The CDR3 loop spans 18 amino acids. The V and J ends lost 4 bases and 2 bases respectively, with 21 bases between them. The CDR3 DNA reads as TGTGCCAGCAGTTCCATCTTAAGTGAGGGCGGCGCCTACAATGAGCAGTTCTTC. This codes for CASSSILSEGGAYNEQFF.

A few counts support this clonotype. The chain has TRBV27 and TRBJ2-2, with D perhaps TRBD2 (7 bases). Germline V lookup: CDR1 MNHEY, CDR2 SMNVEV (reference sequence). The V and J ends lost 1 base and 5 bases respectively, with 11 bases between them. There are 15 residues in the CDR3. CDR3 amino acids: CASSLLGGATGELFF. The CDR3 DNA reads as TGTGCCAGCAGTTTATTGGGGGGGGCTACCGGGGAGCTGTTTTTT.

The table lists this clonotype with many counts. The chain couples TRBV29-1 to TRBJ2-1; 7 bases are a match to TRBD1. With V trimmed by 7 bases and J by 10 bases, 4 bases remained unmatched. Looked up from germline, CDR1 is SQVTM and CDR2 is ANQGSEA. The CDR3 contains 10 residues. The CDR3 is CSALQGEQFF. The CDR3, as DNA: TGCAGCGCATTACAGGGGGAGCAGTTCTTC.

This clonotype turned up a few times. The chain links TRBV29-1 to TRBJ2-3; 12 bases map to TRBD2. After removal of 3 bases from V and 0 bases from J, the junction contained 7 bases not matched to a gene. Germline loops: CDR1 SQVTM, CDR2 ANQGSEA. The CDR3 totals 17 residues. CDR3 DNA sequence: TGCAGCGTTGATGGGCTAGCGGGGGGGCCTAGCACAGATACGCAGTATTTT. Translated, it gives CSVDGLAGGPSTDTQYF.

The genes are TRBV29-1 and TRBJ2-1, with 12 bases matching TRBD2. The length of the CDR3 is 14 residues. V lost 4 bases, J lost 8 bases, and 6 bases stayed unmatched. CDR1 SQVTM and CDR2 ANQGSEA come from the germline V gene. CDR3 nucleotides: TGCAGCGTTGCAGGGTCTAGCGGGAGGGATGAGCAGTTCTTC. This encodes CSVAGSSGRDEQFF.

The sample holds a few counts of this clonotype. The V gene is TRBV7-2, the J gene TRBJ1-2, with 9 bases lining up with TRBD1. The trim removed 3 bases at V and 2 bases at J, leaving 4 bases unmatched. This CDR3 is 15 amino acids long. Per germline, CDR1 SGHTA and CDR2 FQGNSA. The CDR3 here is CASSFSQGANYGYTF. For the CDR3, the DNA is TGTGCCAGCAGCTTTTCACAGGGGGCGAACTATGGCTACACCTTC.

V and J are TRBV6-5 and TRBJ2-1; D gene unclear. The V gene lost 2 bases and the J gene lost 9 bases, with 5 bases spanning the gap. Germline V gene data show CDR1 as MNHEY and CDR2 as SVGAGI. This CDR3 contains 11 residues. CDR3 sequence (DNA): TGTGCCAGCAGTTACGAATTTGAGCAGTTCTTC. The encoded protein is CASSYEFEQFF.